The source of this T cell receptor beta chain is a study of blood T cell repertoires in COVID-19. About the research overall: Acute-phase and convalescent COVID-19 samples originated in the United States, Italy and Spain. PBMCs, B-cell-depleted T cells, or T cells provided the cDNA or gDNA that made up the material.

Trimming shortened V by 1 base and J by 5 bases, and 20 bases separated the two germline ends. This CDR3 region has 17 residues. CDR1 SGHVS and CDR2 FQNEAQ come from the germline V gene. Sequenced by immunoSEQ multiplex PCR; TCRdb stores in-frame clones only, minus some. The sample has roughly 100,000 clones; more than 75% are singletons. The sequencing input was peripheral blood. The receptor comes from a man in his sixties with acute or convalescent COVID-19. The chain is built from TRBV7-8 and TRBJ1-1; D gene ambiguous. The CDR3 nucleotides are TGTGCCAGCAGCTTAGAACCCAAACGTGGGTTGAGGACTGAAGCTTTCTTT. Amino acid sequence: CASSLEPKRGLRTEAFF.